The 18 T cell receptor beta chains in this list originate from one sample, sequenced in a study of identical twins. TCRdb reanalysed the 5' RACE reads using MiXCR and keeps one entry per CDR3 protein. The table lists about 890,000 distinct CDR3 sequences, approximately 13% of them singletons, with around 1.5% in the top ten. These data are also associated with another study on yellow fever vaccine responses in identical twins.

Sequenced material: PBMCs. The receptors derive from a woman aged 18-30 years in good health.

This clonotype was found a few times. The chain carries TRBV27 and TRBJ1-1; 10 bases agree with TRBD1. Per the germline V gene, CDR1 is MNHEY and CDR2 is SMNVEV (reference sequence). Trimming cost V 7 bases and J 11 bases; bases outside gene matches: 10. The CDR3 spans 13 residues. CDR3 coding DNA: TGTGCCAGCACCGTACACGGGACAGGGGAGGCTTTCTTT. It is translated as CASTVHGTGEAFF.

This clonotype came up a few times. The V call is TRBV24-1, the J call TRBJ2-1, with 7 positions matching TRBD1. The trim removed 2 bases at V and 7 bases at J, leaving 13 bases unmatched. Per germline, CDR1 KGHDR and CDR2 SFDVKD. This CDR3 spans 17 amino acids. The CDR3 is CATSDYQTGIFGNEQFF. For the CDR3, the DNA is TGTGCCACCAGTGATTACCAGACAGGGATTTTTGGGAATGAGCAGTTCTTC.

The chain combines TRBV2 with TRBJ1-5; D is possibly TRBD1 (5 bases). Germline CDR1 reads SNHLY; CDR2 reads FYNNEI. The CDR3 runs 15 residues. V was pared by 4 bases and J by 1 base, with 11 bases between. The CDR3, as DNA: TGTGCCAGCAGTGTCTCCAGGGCCAGCAATCAGCCCCAGCATTTT. This encodes CASSVSRASNQPQHF.

This clonotype was observed many times. DNA of the CDR3: TGTGCCAGCAGCCGGGGACAGGTCAATCAGCCCCAGCATTTT. Amino acids: CASSRGQVNQPQHF. The chain recombines TRBV5-6 with TRBJ1-5; 8 bases are shared with TRBD1. Germline CDR1 SGHDT, CDR2 YYEEEE. V gave up 4 bases and J gave up 3 bases; unmatched junction bases: 3. This CDR3 is 14 amino acids long.

The chain has TRBV4-2 and TRBJ2-7; D is perhaps TRBD1 or TRBD2 (5 bases each). Between the trimmed V and J ends, which lost 3 bases and 5 bases, there was a span of 11 bases. In germline, CDR1 is LGHNA, CDR2 YNFKEQ. The CDR3 has 13 residues. This CDR3 is CASSQDLGHEQYF. In DNA, the CDR3 is TGTGCCAGCAGCCAGGACTTGGGGCACGAGCAGTACTTC.

Only a few counts were recorded for this clonotype. The rearrangement joins TRBV4-1 to TRBJ2-7, with TRBD2 identical over 8 bases. The length of the CDR3 is 16 residues. Germline CDR1 is MGHRA and CDR2 is YSYEKL. Unmatched junction bases numbered 16, after V lost 3 bases and J lost 9 bases. CDR3 bases: TGCGCCAGCAGCCAGTTTTTAGCGGGGCTCCCTCTTGGGCAGTACTTC. Translated, it gives CASSQFLAGLPLGQYF.

The chain links TRBV9 to TRBJ2-2; tentatively, D is TRBD2 (6 bases). This CDR3 has 15 residues. Germline values: CDR1 SGDLS, CDR2 YYNGEE. Trimming took off 0 bases at V and 4 bases at J, with 10 bases between the two ends. Here the CDR3 reads CASSVEFSGTGELFF. DNA of the CDR3: TGTGCCAGCAGCGTAGAGTTTAGCGGCACCGGGGAGCTGTTTTTT.

The chain recombines TRBV7-3 with TRBJ2-1, with a weak D call TRBD2 (5 bases). This CDR3 has 13 residues. V was pared by 8 bases and J by 6 bases, with 14 bases between. Germline CDR1 reads SGHTA; CDR2 reads FQGTGA. The CDR3, as DNA: TGTGCCAGCGGACTGGGCCATTTCAATGAGCAGTTCTTC. Residues: CASGLGHFNEQFF.

There are a few counts of this clonotype. This chain uses TRBV5-1 with TRBJ2-7, with a tentative D call TRBD2 (6 bases). V was clipped by 4 bases and J by 7 bases, with 27 bases between them. CDR3 size: 17 residues. Germline V gives CDR1 SGHRS, CDR2 YFSETQ. CDR3 coding DNA: TGCGCCAGCAGCACGGACAACCCCGGGACTCCTCCAAAAGAGCAGTACTTC. Translation: CASSTDNPGTPPKEQYF.

This clonotype showed up just a few times. The chain couples TRBV2 to TRBJ1-4; D is unresolved. The V end was cut by 4 bases, the J end by 4 bases, with 7 bases between. The CDR3 sequence is 13 residues long. Germline-derived CDR1 and CDR2 are SNHLY and FYNNEI. CDR3 sequence (DNA): TGTGCCAGCAGTGGGGGTAGTAATGAAAAACTGTTTTTT. It yields the protein CASSGGSNEKLFF.

The chain carries TRBV12-5 and TRBJ2-2, with D perhaps TRBD1 or TRBD2 (5 bases each). Trimming removed 4 bases from V and 4 bases from J, with 16 bases in between. The CDR3 runs 16 residues. Germline V gene lookup returns CDR1 LGHNT and CDR2 FRNRAP. The CDR3 coding sequence is TGTGCTAGTGGTTCACCTTGGGACCGTACCACCGGGGAGCTGTTTTTT. This translates into CASGSPWDRTTGELFF.

V usage is TRBV18 and J usage is TRBJ1-3; no clear D gene. Germline loops: CDR1 KGHSH, CDR2 LQKENI. The CDR3 has 15 residues. Trimming shortened V by 0 bases and J by 4 bases, and 10 bases separated the two germline ends. The CDR3 bases are TGTGCCAGCTCACCACCGGCCGGGCCAGGAAACACCATATATTTT. Its protein product is CASSPPAGPGNTIYF.

This clonotype was recorded a few times. The chain links TRBV12-3 or TRBV12-4 to TRBJ1-2, with D unresolved. The CDR3 totals 13 residues. The V and J ends lost 7 bases and 4 bases respectively, with 13 bases between them. The CDR3 bases are TGTGCCAGCACCCTGACGGAGACCTATGGCTACACCTTC. Encoded protein: CASTLTETYGYTF.

The V gene is TRBV14, the J gene TRBJ2-7; D unclear. The CDR3 covers 14 residues. The germline V gene has CDR1 SGHDN and CDR2 FVKESK. V shed 2 bases and J shed 0 bases, with 8 bases lying between them. CDR3 bases: TGTGCCAGCAGCCAATTTAGATCCTCCTACGAGCAGTACTTC. Translation: CASSQFRSSYEQYF. Full variable domain (rest looked up from reference TRBV14 and TRBJ2-7): EAGVTQFPSHSVIEKGQTVTLRCDPISGHDNLYWYRRVMGKEIKFLLHFVKESKQDESGMPNNRFLAERTGGTYSTLKVQPAELEDSGVYFCASSQFRSSYEQYFGPGTRLTVT.

This clonotype was seen more than once but under ten times. CDR3 coding DNA: TGTGCCATCATGAGCACAGATACGCAGTATTTT. This encodes CAIMSTDTQYF. This chain links TRBV10-3 with TRBJ2-3, with no clear D. The V end was cut by 7 bases, the J end by 0 bases, with 2 bases between. Germline V gene sequence: CDR1 ENHRY, CDR2 SYGVKD. This CDR3 has 11 residues.

This clonotype was picked up a small number of times. The chain links TRBV12-5 to TRBJ2-2; TRBD2 matches 12 bases. The CDR3 is 14 residues long. The germline V gene has CDR1 LGHNT and CDR2 FRNRAP. Losses at the gene ends were 7 bases for V and 10 bases for J; bases not matched to a gene: 7. Here the CDR3 DNA reads TGTGCTAGTGCCGGGACTAGCGGGCCCCCGGAGCTGTTTTTT. Its translation: CASAGTSGPPELFF.

In its sample, this clonotype was seen a few times. The rearrangement links TRBV12-3 or TRBV12-4 to TRBJ1-4; 7 positions agree with TRBD1. The CDR3 sequence is 15 residues long. V shed 6 bases, J shed 3 bases, and the junction held 7 bases outside the gene matches. As DNA, the CDR3 is TGTGCCAGCAGCCCAGACAGGGTTCCTAATGAAAAACTGTTTTTT. This encodes CASSPDRVPNEKLFF.

Here the CDR3 reads CASSSLSTGLVTDTQYF. As DNA, the CDR3 is TGTGCCAGCAGTTCCCTCAGTACGGGACTTGTGACAGATACGCAGTATTTT. The J gene is TRBJ2-3, the V gene TRBV27, with a possible D match to TRBD2 (6 bases). Germline-derived CDR1 and CDR2 are MNHEY and SMNVEV (reference sequence). Trimming shortened V by 4 bases and J by 3 bases, and 20 bases separated the two germline ends. CDR3 size: 17 residues.